This T cell receptor beta chain is drawn from a study of T cell responses to AZD1222 COVID-19 vaccine. Study conclusions and caveats: Researchers took repertoire samples only after the peak T cell response had come.

The data were produced by immunoSEQ multiplex PCR, yet TCRdb's version contains in-frame clones alone and is incomplete. This table has approximately 120,000 clones, 80% to 90% appearing once. About this clone: Its antigen is as yet unknown.

The CDR3 has 13 amino acids. The V gene end was trimmed by 10 bases and the J gene end by 3 bases; junction bases not matched to a gene: 9. CDR1 is WSHSY, CDR2 SAAADI, per germline. The TCR comes from an adult who received the AZD1222 COVID-19 vaccine. The sample here was peripheral blood, taken 28 days after the second AZD1222 dose. V usage is TRBV10-2 and J usage is TRBJ2-7; 7 bases are shared with TRBD1. CDR3: CATTQGLLYEQYF. The CDR3 DNA reads as TGCGCCACTACACAGGGGCTTCTCTACGAGCAGTACTTC.